The clone carrying this T cell receptor beta chain was seen many times. Antigen specificity is unknown. TCRdb reprocessed the 5' RACE reads via MiXCR and lists one record per CDR3 protein. The data hold tens of thousands of distinct CDR3 sequences, with under 25% observed a single time. These data belong to a study of T-cell memory formation after mild COVID-19. Study-level information: There were largely donor-specific TCR clusters.

Points from the study as a whole: Pre-infection memory carried some responding clones, suggesting that cross-reactive memory joined. While clones contracting from day 15 to 85 were balanced between CD4 and CD8, later expanders leaned CD4+.

This clonotype was sampled from an adult who had mild COVID-19 (a few samples of this study predate the infection). Cell type and time point are not known. Specimen: PBMCs or a T cell subset sorted from them (not recorded which).

CDR3 loop: CASSNDRTNYGYTF. The CDR3 DNA reads TGTGCCAGCAGTAACGACAGGACTAACTATGGCTACACCTTC. The chain has TRBV6-5 and TRBJ1-2; tentative D call: TRBD1 (6 bases). The CDR3 extends over 14 amino acids. CDR1 and CDR2 from the germline V gene are MNHEY and SVGAGI. V was cut by 5 bases and J by 0 bases, with 10 bases left in between.